These 20 T cell receptor beta chains originate from one sample sequenced in a study of PD-1 blockade in classical Hodgkin lymphoma. Data came from immunoSEQ multiplex PCR; TCRdb stores just in-frame clones and leaves some out. The sample lists roughly 50,000 clones; over 70% were seen once. All patients experienced relapse after autologous stem cell transplantation, and brentuximab vedotin exposure was variable. The input for sequencing was peripheral blood mononuclear cells (PBMCs), taken at baseline. These receptors were taken from a human donor with classical Hodgkin lymphoma.

The genes are TRBV2 and TRBJ1-6; D remains unclear. The CDR3 runs 13 residues. Germline V CDR1 and CDR2: SNHLY, FYNNEI. The V end lost 1 base, the J end lost 10 bases, and 8 bases lay between the germline ends. The CDR3: CASSEGLGSPLHF. In DNA form, the CDR3 reads TGTGCCAGCAGTGAAGGGTTGGGCTCACCCCTCCACTTT.

J is TRBJ2-1 and V is TRBV30; 9 nucleotides align to TRBD2. The germline gives CDR1 GTSNPN, CDR2 SVGIG (reference sequence). There are 17 residues in the CDR3. The V segment lost 2 bases and the J segment 3 bases; nucleotides outside the gene matches: 11. DNA of the CDR3: TGTGCCTGGAGTCCAAAACGCCAAGCGGGAGGCTACAATGAGCAGTTCTTC. This encodes CAWSPKRQAGGYNEQFF.

CDR3 in amino acids: CASTSRERGQGSYEQYF. The CDR3 nucleotides read TGTGCCAGCACTTCTAGGGAACGGGGACAGGGCTCCTACGAGCAGTACTTC. This chain connects TRBV7-9 to TRBJ2-7; TRBD1 aligns across 9 bases. The ends lost 7 bases at V and 0 bases at J; junction bases unmatched: 13. From germline, CDR1 is SEHNR and CDR2 FQNEAQ (reference sequence). CDR3 length: 17 amino acids.

This sequence joins TRBV5-1 and TRBJ1-1, with 7 bases matching TRBD1. V lost 3 bases, J lost 1 base, and 3 bases stayed unmatched. The germline CDR1 and CDR2 sequences are SGHRS and YFSETQ. This CDR3 region has 14 residues. The CDR3 DNA reads as TGCGCCAGCAGCTATCGGACAGGGAACACTGAAGCTTTCTTT. It specifies CASSYRTGNTEAFF.

The chain links TRBV7-9 to TRBJ1-2; weak D call: TRBD1 (5 bases). The ends were cut back, 5 bases at V and 5 bases at J, with 21 bases in the middle. Germline CDR1 reads SEHNR; CDR2 reads FQNEAQ (reference sequence). The CDR3 length is 16 residues. CDR3 sequence reads: CASSDVGDVWVYGYTF. In DNA, the CDR3 is TGTGCCAGCAGCGACGTGGGGGACGTATGGGTTTATGGCTACACCTTC.

The V call is TRBV7-3, the J call TRBJ2-5; TRBD2 matches at 8 bases. Germline V gene sequence: CDR1 SGHTA, CDR2 FQGTGA. V was pared by 0 bases and J by 4 bases, with 4 bases of the junction left unmatched. The CDR3 contains 15 residues. Written as DNA, the CDR3 is TGTGCCAGCAGCTTAACTAGCGGGAAGTCAGAGACCCAGTACTTC. It specifies CASSLTSGKSETQYF.

The CDR3 region has the DNA TGTGCCAGCAGCTTAGTTGCAGATACGCAGTATTTT. Protein product: CASSLVADTQYF. V gene TRBV7-9 combines with J gene TRBJ2-3; D is unresolved. Trimming removed 1 base from V and 4 bases from J, with 3 bases in between. In germline, CDR1 is SEHNR, CDR2 FQNEAQ (reference sequence). The CDR3 spans 12 residues.

The chain recombines TRBV7-9 with TRBJ2-1, with 7 bases matching TRBD2. This CDR3 is built from 14 residues. The germline gives CDR1 SEHNR, CDR2 FQNEAQ (reference sequence). Germline trimming cut 5 bases from V and 7 bases from J; bases unmatched to any gene: 8. As DNA, the CDR3 is TGTGCCAGCAGCCCTCTGACCGGGAGGAATGAGCAGTTCTTC. Residues: CASSPLTGRNEQFF.

This clone showed up just a few times. The chain has TRBV29-1 and TRBJ2-3, with a tentative D call TRBD2 (6 bases). CDR3 length: 12 residues. Per germline, CDR1 SQVTM and CDR2 ANQGSEA. Trimming removed 7 bases from V and 3 bases from J, with 11 bases in between. The CDR3 DNA reads as TGCAGCGAGGTAGCGGTAACAGATACGCAGTATTTT. Translating gives CSEVAVTDTQYF.

The chain is built from TRBV30 and TRBJ2-7; 12 bases align to TRBD2. The CDR3 is made up of 16 amino acids. Trimming at V came to 1 base and at J to 4 bases, leaving 8 bases not matched to a gene. The germline gives CDR1 GTSNPN, CDR2 SVGIG (reference sequence). The CDR3 region is CAWSDPRLAGGYEQYF. The DNA of the CDR3 is TGTGCCTGGAGTGACCCTCGGCTAGCGGGAGGGTACGAGCAGTACTTC.

This clone was detected only once. The J gene is TRBJ1-1, the V gene TRBV6-5, with D perhaps TRBD1 (5 bases). Looked up from germline, CDR1 is MNHEY and CDR2 is SVGAGI. The CDR3 contains 15 residues. Trimming cost V 7 bases and J 3 bases, with 18 bases left between them. CDR3 nucleotides: TGTGCCAGCACCTTTCAGGGAGGGTGGGACACTGAAGCTTTCTTT. Protein sequence: CASTFQGGWDTEAFF.

V and J are TRBV29-1 and TRBJ2-7, with TRBD2 as a possible D gene (5 bases). The length of the CDR3 is 13 residues. Germline CDR1 SQVTM, CDR2 ANQGSEA. Trimming removed 1 base at V and 2 bases at J, with 9 bases between. CDR3 loop: CSVEGTGTYEQYF. The CDR3 DNA is TGCAGCGTTGAAGGGACGGGAACCTACGAGCAGTACTTC.

The rearrangement links TRBV28 to TRBJ2-5; no clear D. Trimming stripped 7 bases from V and 1 base from J, with 10 bases between. The germline V gene has CDR1 MDHEN and CDR2 SYDVKM. The CDR3 is 13 amino acids. In DNA, the CDR3 is TGTGCCAGCATTGGGCAGCCCCAAGAGACCCAGTACTTC. This sequence encodes CASIGQPQETQYF.

The V gene is TRBV7-2, the J gene TRBJ2-1; D may be TRBD2 (6 bases). CDR3 size: 17 residues. Deletions cut 2 bases from V and 4 bases from J, with 18 bases between. From germline, CDR1 is SGHTA and CDR2 FQGNSA. The CDR3 bases are TGTGCCAGCAGCTTAAGGGCCGGGAGCTTATTTTACAATGAGCAGTTCTTC. Protein product: CASSLRAGSLFYNEQFF. Looking up the rest from reference TRBV7-2 and TRBJ2-1 gives the full variable domain: GAGVSQSPSNKVTEKGKDVELRCDPISGHTALYWYRQSLGQGLEFLIYFQGNSAPDKSGLPSDRFSAERTGGSVSTLTIQRTQQEDSAVYLCASSLRAGSLFYNEQFFGPGTRLTVL.

The CDR3, as DNA: TGTGCCAGCAGCCCGGGACTAGCGGGAACCTACGAGCAGTACTTC. Translated, it gives CASSPGLAGTYEQYF. J is TRBJ2-7 and V is TRBV7-3, with TRBD2 matching over 13 bases. The trim removed 5 bases at V and 2 bases at J, leaving 3 bases unmatched. The V gene's germline CDR1 is SGHTA and CDR2 FQGTGA. The CDR3 has 15 residues.

The chain links TRBV7-2 to TRBJ2-7, with 13 positions matching TRBD2. CDR1 and CDR2 (germline): SGHTA, FQGNSA. CDR3 length: 17 residues. V shed 3 bases and J 3 bases; nucleotides not matched to a gene: 8. CDR3 sequence (DNA): TGTGCCAGCAGCTTGCTCCAGACTAGCGGGAGGAGCTACGAGCAGTACTTC. It is translated as CASSLLQTSGRSYEQYF.

The chain links TRBV6-6 to TRBJ2-3, with 8 nucleotides matching TRBD2. Germline assignment: CDR1 MNHNY and CDR2 SVGAGI (reference sequence). J gave up 6 bases and V 7 bases, and 6 bases lay outside the gene matches. The CDR3 contains 13 residues. The CDR3 DNA follows: TGTGCCAGCACCCCAGCGGGAGTGGATACGCAGTATTTT. This translates into CASTPAGVDTQYF.

A note on this clone: This CDR3 fails to terminate in the conserved phenylalanine or tryptophan, so it likely reflects a read error. V usage is TRBV30 and J usage is TRBJ2-2, with 9 bases matching TRBD2. The CDR3 sequence is 16 residues long. Germline CDR1 and CDR2: GTSNPN and SVGIG (reference sequence). In DNA, the CDR3 is TGTGCCTGGGGTGTCGGCGGGAGGGCGAACACCGGGGAGCTGTTTTCT. This codes for CAWGVGGRANTGELFS.

V usage is TRBV28 and J usage is TRBJ1-2; a weak D match, TRBD1 (6 bases). CDR1 and CDR2 from the germline V gene are MDHEN and SYDVKM. Trimming left V 8 bases short and J 2 bases short, with 15 bases between. The CDR3 is made up of 14 amino acids. CDR3 coding DNA: TGTGCCAGCCCCCCTGACAGGTTCAACTATGGCTACACCTTC. Its protein product is CASPPDRFNYGYTF.

The chain recombines TRBV4-3 with TRBJ2-1; the match to TRBD2 covers 12 bases. CDR3 length: 14 amino acids. Trimming took 0 bases from V and 9 from J; bases not matched to a gene: 0. Germline values: CDR1 LGHNA, CDR2 YSLEER. This CDR3 reads CASSQETSGSEQFF. CDR3 nucleotides: TGCGCCAGCAGCCAAGAGACTAGCGGGAGTGAGCAGTTCTTC.